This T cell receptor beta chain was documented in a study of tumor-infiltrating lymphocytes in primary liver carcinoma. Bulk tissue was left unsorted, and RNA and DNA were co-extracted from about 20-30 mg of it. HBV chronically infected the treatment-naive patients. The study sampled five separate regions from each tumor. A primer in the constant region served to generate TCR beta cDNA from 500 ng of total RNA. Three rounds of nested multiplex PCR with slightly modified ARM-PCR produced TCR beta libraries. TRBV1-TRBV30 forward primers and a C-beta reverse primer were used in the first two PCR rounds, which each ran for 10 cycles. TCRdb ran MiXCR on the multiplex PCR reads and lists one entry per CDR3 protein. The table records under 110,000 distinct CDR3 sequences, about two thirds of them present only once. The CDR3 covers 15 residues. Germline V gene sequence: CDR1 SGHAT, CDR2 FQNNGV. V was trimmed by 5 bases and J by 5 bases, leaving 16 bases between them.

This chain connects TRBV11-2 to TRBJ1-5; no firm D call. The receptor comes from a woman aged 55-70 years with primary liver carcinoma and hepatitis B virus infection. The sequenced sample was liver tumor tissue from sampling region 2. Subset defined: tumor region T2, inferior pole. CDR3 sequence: CASSVRIEGDQPQHF. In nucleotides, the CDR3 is TGTGCCAGCAGCGTTCGGATAGAAGGAGATCAGCCCCAGCATTTT.